These T cell receptor beta chains were read from a single sample in a study of T cells in Graves' hyperthyroidism and ophthalmopathy. TCRdb re-called the multiplex PCR reads through MiXCR, storing one row per CDR3 protein. This table holds about 340,000 distinct CDR3 sequences, roughly a fifth found once. The sample was blood. The receptors were sampled from a woman in her fifties or sixties with Graves' hyperthyroidism. Both conserved end residues are part of each CDR3. Each record gives: V gene, D gene, clone size, J gene, CDR3 protein, CDR3 DNA. D genes are given only for firm matches. The size field is filled for only some rows; it gives once, few, many or a size class.

V: TRBV7-9; D: .; size: once; J: TRBJ1-6; CDR3: CASSSDRNSPLHF; DNA: TGTGCCAGCAGCTCAGACAGGAATTCACCCCTCCACTTT
V: TRBV5-8; D: .; size: few; J: TRBJ1-3; CDR3: CASSLIVSGNTIYF; DNA: TGTGCCAGCAGTTTAATCGTCTCTGGAAACACCATATATTTT
V: TRBV29-1; D: .; size: .; J: TRBJ2-7; CDR3: CSVSRGPEQYF; DNA: TGCAGCGTTTCCCGGGGGCCCGAGCAGTACTTC
V: TRBV10-2; D: .; size: .; J: TRBJ2-1; CDR3: CASSVPSSYNGQFF; DNA: TGCGCCAGCAGTGTACCAAGCTCCTACAATGGGCAGTTCTTC
V: TRBV3-1; D: TRBD2; size: .; J: TRBJ2-5; CDR3: CASSHRTSGQETQYF; DNA: TGTGCCAGCAGCCATAGGACTAGCGGACAAGAGACCCAGTACTTC
V: TRBV20-1; D: TRBD2; size: few; J: TRBJ2-6; CDR3: CSAMGGDNSGANVLTF; DNA: TGCAGTGCTATGGGGGGGGATAACTCTGGGGCCAACGTCCTGACTTTC
V: TRBV27; D: TRBD1; size: many; J: TRBJ2-7; CDR3: CASTKTRDRPIYEQYF; DNA: TGTGCCAGCACCAAAACCCGGGACAGGCCTATCTACGAGCAGTACTTC
V: TRBV28; D: .; size: many; J: TRBJ2-2; CDR3: CASSLLYRLEEVFF; DNA: TGTGCCAGCAGTTTGCTGTACCGATTGGAAGAGGTGTTTTTT
V: TRBV28; D: .; size: many; J: TRBJ1-2; CDR3: CASSLVAGKGYTF; DNA: TGTGCCAGCAGTTTGGTGGCGGGTAAGGGCTACACCTTC
V: TRBV4-2; D: .; size: .; J: TRBJ2-5; CDR3: CASSQVGGGAGETQYF; DNA: TGTGCCAGCAGCCAAGTTGGTGGGGGGGCCGGAGAGACCCAGTACTTC
V: TRBV7-3; D: .; size: few; J: TRBJ2-7; CDR3: CASSQGLGYEQYF; DNA: TGTGCCAGCAGTCAGGGGCTGGGGTACGAGCAGTACTTC
V: TRBV13; D: .; size: .; J: TRBJ2-1; CDR3: CASSWTTLGNEQFF; DNA: TGTGCCAGCAGCTGGACCACCCTGGGCAATGAGCAGTTCTTC
V: TRBV20-1; D: TRBD1; size: few; J: TRBJ1-5; CDR3: CSAWDRWQNQPQHF; DNA: TGCAGTGCTTGGGACAGGTGGCAGAATCAGCCCCAGCATTTT
V: TRBV12-3/TRBV12-4; D: .; size: .; J: TRBJ2-2; CDR3: CASSLWRAGRPNTGELFF; DNA: TGTGCCAGCAGTTTATGGCGAGCGGGCCGACCGAACACCGGGGAGCTGTTTTTT
V: TRBV28; D: .; size: many; J: TRBJ1-5; CDR3: CASRETEPQHF; DNA: TGTGCCAGCAGGGAAACGGAGCCCCAGCATTTT
V: TRBV20-1; D: .; size: many; J: TRBJ1-5; CDR3: CSARWGDNNQPQHF; DNA: TGCAGTGCTAGATGGGGGGACAACAATCAGCCCCAGCATTTT
V: TRBV2; D: TRBD2; size: .; J: TRBJ2-5; CDR3: CASSLAEREGETQYF; DNA: TGTGCCAGCAGCTTAGCTGAGCGGGAGGGAGAGACCCAGTACTTC
V: TRBV7-8; D: .; size: many; J: TRBJ2-1; CDR3: CASSLQRVRGHEQFF; DNA: TGTGCCAGCAGCTTACAGCGGGTTAGGGGCCATGAGCAGTTCTTC
V: TRBV15; D: .; size: .; J: TRBJ2-7; CDR3: CATSGLHEQYF; DNA: TGTGCCACCAGCGGCCTTCACGAGCAGTACTTC
V: TRBV29-1; D: TRBD1; size: few; J: TRBJ2-2; CDR3: CSVGTGTTTGELFF; DNA: TGCAGCGTTGGGACAGGGACAACCACCGGGGAGCTGTTTTTT
V: TRBV28; D: TRBD2; size: .; J: TRBJ2-7; CDR3: CASSVLAGVTYEQYF; DNA: TGTGCCAGCAGTGTACTAGCGGGAGTTACTTACGAGCAGTACTTC
V: TRBV28; D: TRBD2; size: few; J: TRBJ2-1; CDR3: CASRLAGLTENEQFF; DNA: TGTGCCAGCAGGCTAGCGGGGTTAACTGAGAATGAGCAGTTCTTC
V: TRBV18; D: .; size: .; J: TRBJ2-7; CDR3: CASSPPKGSTSYEQYF; DNA: TGTGCCAGCTCACCACCGAAGGGGTCGACCTCCTACGAGCAGTACTTC
V: TRBV5-8; D: TRBD2; size: .; J: TRBJ2-7; CDR3: CSSSLRLAARGEQYF; DNA: TGTTCCAGCAGCTTGCGGCTAGCGGCCCGGGGCGAGCAGTACTTC
V: TRBV9; D: .; size: few; J: TRBJ2-3; CDR3: CASSVGQVRTDTQYF; DNA: TGTGCCAGCAGCGTAGGTCAGGTACGCACAGATACGCAGTATTTT
V: TRBV2; D: .; size: many; J: TRBJ2-1; CDR3: CASMAEGSLWHEQFF; DNA: TGTGCCAGCATGGCCGAGGGGTCCCTTTGGCATGAGCAGTTCTTC
V: TRBV20-1; D: TRBD2; size: .; J: TRBJ2-7; CDR3: CSALAGVNEQYF; DNA: TGCAGTGCACTAGCGGGAGTCAACGAGCAGTACTTC
V: TRBV30; D: .; size: many; J: TRBJ1-2; CDR3: CAWEQGLAYGYTF; DNA: TGTGCCTGGGAACAGGGACTGGCCTATGGCTACACCTTC
V: TRBV30; D: .; size: few; J: TRBJ1-3; CDR3: CAWSVNGNTIYF; DNA: TGTGCCTGGAGTGTAAATGGAAACACCATATATTTT
V: TRBV18; D: .; size: .; J: TRBJ2-1; CDR3: CASSPLQGNEQFF; DNA: TGTGCCAGCTCACCCCTCCAGGGCAATGAGCAGTTCTTC
V: TRBV6-1; D: .; size: few; J: TRBJ1-6; CDR3: CASSEHRNRASSPLHF; DNA: TGTGCCAGCAGTGAACATAGAAACAGGGCAAGTTCACCCCTCCACTTT
V: TRBV5-1; D: .; size: many; J: TRBJ2-1; CDR3: CASSVGGVLYNEQFF; DNA: TGCGCCAGCAGTGTTGGTGGGGTCCTATACAATGAGCAGTTCTTC
V: TRBV20-1; D: .; size: .; J: TRBJ2-3; CDR3: CSARDRGRGRGTQYF; DNA: TGCAGTGCTAGAGACCGCGGACGAGGCCGAGGCACGCAGTATTTT
V: TRBV20-1; D: TRBD2; size: .; J: TRBJ2-1; CDR3: CSARSRTSANEQFF; DNA: TGCAGTGCTCGCTCCCGGACTAGCGCGAATGAGCAGTTCTTC
V: TRBV5-1; D: .; size: many; J: TRBJ2-7; CDR3: CASSGTRDRGGQPGGYEQYF; DNA: TGCGCCAGCAGCGGAACTCGAGACAGGGGAGGCCAACCGGGAGGCTACGAGCAGTACTTC
V: TRBV7-8; D: .; size: many; J: TRBJ2-3; CDR3: CASSSGHLSSTDTQYF; DNA: TGTGCCAGCAGCTCGGGACACCTTTCTAGCACAGATACGCAGTATTTT
V: TRBV4-1; D: .; size: many; J: TRBJ1-1; CDR3: CASSRNGALEAFF; DNA: TGCGCCAGCAGCCGGAACGGGGCCTTGGAAGCTTTCTTT
V: TRBV7-2; D: .; size: .; J: TRBJ2-6; CDR3: CASSLSGRSSGANVLTF; DNA: TGTGCCAGCAGCTTAAGTGGGAGGAGCTCTGGGGCCAACGTCCTGACTTTC
V: TRBV12-3/TRBV12-4; D: TRBD2; size: .; J: TRBJ2-3; CDR3: CASSFLRGGADTQYF; DNA: TGTGCCAGCTCCTTCCTACGGGGGGGAGCGGATACGCAGTATTTT
V: TRBV6-5; D: .; size: few; J: TRBJ1-5; CDR3: CASSYSTRGDQPQHF; DNA: TGTGCCAGCAGTTACTCGACCAGGGGTGATCAGCCCCAGCATTTT
V: TRBV7-2; D: .; size: .; J: TRBJ2-1; CDR3: CASSVGQTRNEQFF; DNA: TGTGCCAGCAGCGTTGGACAGACTAGGAATGAGCAGTTCTTC
V: TRBV7-9; D: TRBD2; size: .; J: TRBJ2-7; CDR3: CASSVGGASYEQYF; DNA: TGTGCCAGCAGCGTCGGGGGGGCCTCCTACGAGCAGTACTTC